Given below is one T cell receptor (beta chain) in context. These data belong to a study of identical twins. TCRdb re-derived calls from the 5' RACE reads in MiXCR, one entry per CDR3 protein. Among 650,000 to 750,000 distinct CDR3 sequences listed, 21% were seen once. The CDR3 covers 15 residues. V was shortened by 3 bases and J by 3 bases, with 15 bases between the two germline ends. CDR1 is MNHEY and CDR2 is SMNVEV in the germline V gene (reference sequence). The data were also submitted as part of a second study, on T cells expressing NK-cell markers.

This chain uses TRBV27 with TRBJ2-7, with TRBD2 as a possible D gene (5 bases). The sample taken for sequencing was PBMCs. The receptor was derived from a woman aged 18 to 35 in good health. The CDR3 sequence is CASSFGPPGNYEQYF. The CDR3 nucleotides are TGTGCCAGCAGTTTTGGTCCCCCGGGAAACTACGAGCAGTACTTC.